The clone carrying this T cell receptor (beta chain) was seen only once. Its antigen is unidentified. The CDR3 runs 12 residues. Germline CDR1 is GTSNPN and CDR2 is SVGIG (reference sequence). Trimming took 2 bases from V and 5 from J, leaving 7 bases between them. Generated by immunoSEQ multiplex PCR, the TCRdb table keeps only in-frame clones and is missing some. The sample yields about 47,000 clones, roughly nine tenths seen once. The sample originates from a study of T cells in localized non-small cell lung cancer. Study-wide points: The greatest T cell clonality was found in uninvolved adjacent lung (higher than in tumor).

V is TRBV30 and J is TRBJ1-3; no firm D call. The sequenced sample was PBMCs, obtained before any cancer treatment. This sequence was found in a man between 40 and 75 years old with stage II lung adenocarcinoma. CDR3 protein: CAWSPSRNTIYF. In DNA, the CDR3 is TGTGCCTGGAGTCCCTCGCGAAACACCATATATTTT. Complete variable domain (other parts from reference TRBV30 and TRBJ1-3): SQTIHQWPATLVQPVGSPLSLECTVEGTSNPNLYWYRQAAGRGLQLLFYSVGIGQISSEVPQNLSASRPQDRQFILSSKKLLLSDSGFYLCAWSPSRNTIYFGEGSWLTVV.